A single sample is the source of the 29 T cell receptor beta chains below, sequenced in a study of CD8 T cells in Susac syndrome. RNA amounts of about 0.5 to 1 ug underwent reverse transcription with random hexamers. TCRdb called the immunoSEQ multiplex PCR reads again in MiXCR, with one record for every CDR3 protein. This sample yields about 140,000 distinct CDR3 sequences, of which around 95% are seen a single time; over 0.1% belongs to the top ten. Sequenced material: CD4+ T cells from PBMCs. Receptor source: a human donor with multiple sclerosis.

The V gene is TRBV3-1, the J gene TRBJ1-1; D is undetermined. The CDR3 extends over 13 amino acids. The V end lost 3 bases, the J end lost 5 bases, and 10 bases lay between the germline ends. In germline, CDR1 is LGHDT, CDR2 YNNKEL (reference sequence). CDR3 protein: CASSQKTGTEAFF. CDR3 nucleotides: TGTGCCAGCAGCCAGAAGACGGGAACTGAAGCTTTCTTT. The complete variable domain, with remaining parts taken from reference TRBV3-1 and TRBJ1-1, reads DTAVSQTPKYLVTQMGNDKSIKCEQNLGHDTMYWYKQDSKKFLKIMFSYNNKELIINETVPNRFSPKSPDKAHLNLHINSLELGDSAVYFCASSQKTGTEAFFGQGTRLTVV.

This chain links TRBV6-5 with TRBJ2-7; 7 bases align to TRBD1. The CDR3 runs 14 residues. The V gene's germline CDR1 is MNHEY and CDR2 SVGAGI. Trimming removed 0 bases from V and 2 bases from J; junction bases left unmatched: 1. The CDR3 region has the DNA TGTGCCAGCAGTTACTCGGGACAGCCCTACGAGCAGTACTTC. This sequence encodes CASSYSGQPYEQYF.

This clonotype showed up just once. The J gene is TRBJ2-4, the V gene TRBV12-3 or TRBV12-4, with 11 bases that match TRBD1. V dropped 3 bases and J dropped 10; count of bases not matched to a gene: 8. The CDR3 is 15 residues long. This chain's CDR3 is CASSFTTGTGGIQYF. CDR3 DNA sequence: TGTGCCAGCAGTTTTACTACCGGGACAGGGGGGATTCAGTACTTC.

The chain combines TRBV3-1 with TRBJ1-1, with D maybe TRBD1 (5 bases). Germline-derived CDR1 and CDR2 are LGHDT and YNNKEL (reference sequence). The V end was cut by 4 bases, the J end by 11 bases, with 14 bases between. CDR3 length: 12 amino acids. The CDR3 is CASSPDGGGAFF. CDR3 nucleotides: TGTGCCAGCAGCCCCGATGGTGGGGGGGCTTTCTTT.

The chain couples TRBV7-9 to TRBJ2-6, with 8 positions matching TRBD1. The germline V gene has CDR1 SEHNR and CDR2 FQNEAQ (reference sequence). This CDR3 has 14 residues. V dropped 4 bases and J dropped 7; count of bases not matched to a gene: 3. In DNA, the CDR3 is TGTGCCAGCAGCTCGGACAGGGAAGCCAACGTCCTGACTTTC. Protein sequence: CASSSDREANVLTF.

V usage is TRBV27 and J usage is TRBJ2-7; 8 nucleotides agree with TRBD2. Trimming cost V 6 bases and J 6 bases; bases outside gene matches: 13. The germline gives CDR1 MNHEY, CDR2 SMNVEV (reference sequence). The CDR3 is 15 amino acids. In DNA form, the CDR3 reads TGTGCCAGCAGAGAAGGGACTAGGACCTTCCTCGAGCAGTACTTC. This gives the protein CASREGTRTFLEQYF.

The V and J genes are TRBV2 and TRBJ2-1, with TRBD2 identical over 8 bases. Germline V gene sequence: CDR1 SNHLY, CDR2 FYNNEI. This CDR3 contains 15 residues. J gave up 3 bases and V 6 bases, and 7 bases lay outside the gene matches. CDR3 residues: CASRPTSGNYNEQFF. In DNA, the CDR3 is TGTGCCAGCAGACCTACTAGCGGAAACTACAATGAGCAGTTCTTC.

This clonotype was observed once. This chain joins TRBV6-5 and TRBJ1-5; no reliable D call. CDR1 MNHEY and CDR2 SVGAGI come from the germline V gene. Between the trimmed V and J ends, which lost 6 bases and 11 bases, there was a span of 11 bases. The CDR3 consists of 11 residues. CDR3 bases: TGTGCCAGCAGCCAAGGCACATCCCAGCATTTT. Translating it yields CASSQGTSQHF.

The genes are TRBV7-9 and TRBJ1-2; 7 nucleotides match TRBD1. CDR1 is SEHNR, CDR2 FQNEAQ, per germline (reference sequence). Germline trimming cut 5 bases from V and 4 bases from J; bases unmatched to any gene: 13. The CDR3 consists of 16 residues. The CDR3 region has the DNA TGTGCCAGCAGCCTAAGACAGGGCCTCGGGGCCTATGGCTACACCTTC. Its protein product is CASSLRQGLGAYGYTF.

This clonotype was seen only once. The CDR3 coding sequence is TGTGCCAGCAGCCAAGATCGGGGGACAGTGAACACTGAAGCTTTCTTT. Translating gives CASSQDRGTVNTEAFF. The J gene is TRBJ1-1, the V gene TRBV3-1; TRBD1 matches 7 bases. Trimming removed 0 bases from V and 0 bases from J; junction bases left unmatched: 4. CDR1 LGHDT and CDR2 YNNKEL come from the germline V gene (reference sequence). This CDR3 spans 16 amino acids.

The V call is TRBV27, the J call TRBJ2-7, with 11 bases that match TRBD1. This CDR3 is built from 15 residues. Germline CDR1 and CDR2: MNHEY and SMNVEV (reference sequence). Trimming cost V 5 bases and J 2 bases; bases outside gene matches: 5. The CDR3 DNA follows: TGTGCCAGCAGTACGCGGGACAGGGGGGCCTACGAGCAGTACTTC. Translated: CASSTRDRGAYEQYF.

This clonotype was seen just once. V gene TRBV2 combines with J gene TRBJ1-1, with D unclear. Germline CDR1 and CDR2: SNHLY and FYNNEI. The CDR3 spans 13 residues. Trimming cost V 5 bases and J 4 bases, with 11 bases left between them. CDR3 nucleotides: TGTGCCAGCAGTAGGACGGGGAGCACTGAAGCTTTCTTT. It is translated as CASSRTGSTEAFF.

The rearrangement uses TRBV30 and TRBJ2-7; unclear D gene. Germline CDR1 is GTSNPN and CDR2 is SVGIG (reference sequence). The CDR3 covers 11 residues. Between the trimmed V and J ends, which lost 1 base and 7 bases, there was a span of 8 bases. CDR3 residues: CAWSAIREQYF. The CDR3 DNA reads TGTGCCTGGAGTGCAATTCGGGAGCAGTACTTC.

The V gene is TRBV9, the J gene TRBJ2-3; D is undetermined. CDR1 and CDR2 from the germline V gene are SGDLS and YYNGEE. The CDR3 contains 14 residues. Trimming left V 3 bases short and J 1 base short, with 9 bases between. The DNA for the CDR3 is TGTGCCAGCAGCGCCCCGGGCGGCACAGATACGCAGTATTTT. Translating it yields CASSAPGGTDTQYF.

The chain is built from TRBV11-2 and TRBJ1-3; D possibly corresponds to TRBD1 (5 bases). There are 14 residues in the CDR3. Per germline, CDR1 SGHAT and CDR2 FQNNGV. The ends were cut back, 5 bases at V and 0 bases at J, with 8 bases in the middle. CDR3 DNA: TGTGCCAGCAGCCTCGGGGCCTCTGGAAACACCATATATTTT. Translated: CASSLGASGNTIYF.

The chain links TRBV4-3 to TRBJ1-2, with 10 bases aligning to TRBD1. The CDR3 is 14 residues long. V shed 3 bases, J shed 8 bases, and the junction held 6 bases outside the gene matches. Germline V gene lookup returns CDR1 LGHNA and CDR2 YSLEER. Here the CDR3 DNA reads TGCGCCAGCAGCCACAAGGACAGGGGGGCCGGCTACACCTTC. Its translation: CASSHKDRGAGYTF.

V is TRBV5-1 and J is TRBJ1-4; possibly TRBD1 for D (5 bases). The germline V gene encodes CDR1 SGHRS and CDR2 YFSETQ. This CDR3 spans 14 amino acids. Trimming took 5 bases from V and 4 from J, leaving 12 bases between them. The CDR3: CASRIGADNEKLFF. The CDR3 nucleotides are TGCGCCAGCAGGATCGGGGCTGATAATGAAAAACTGTTTTTT.

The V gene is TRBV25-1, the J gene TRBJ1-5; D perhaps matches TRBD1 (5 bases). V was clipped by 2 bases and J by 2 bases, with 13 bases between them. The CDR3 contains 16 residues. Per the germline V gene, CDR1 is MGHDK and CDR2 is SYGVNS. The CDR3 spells CASSEASVGRNQPQHF. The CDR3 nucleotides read TGTGCCAGCAGTGAAGCCTCTGTGGGGCGCAATCAGCCCCAGCATTTT.

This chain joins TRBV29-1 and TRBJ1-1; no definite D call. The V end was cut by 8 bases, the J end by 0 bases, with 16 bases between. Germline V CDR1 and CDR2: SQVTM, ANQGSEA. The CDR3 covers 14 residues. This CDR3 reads CSIHGRTMNTEAFF. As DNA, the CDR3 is TGCAGCATCCATGGACGTACCATGAACACTGAAGCTTTCTTT.

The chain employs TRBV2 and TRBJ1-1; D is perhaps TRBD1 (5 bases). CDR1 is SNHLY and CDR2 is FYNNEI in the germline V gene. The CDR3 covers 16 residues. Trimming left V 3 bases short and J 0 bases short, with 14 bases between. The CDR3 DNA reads TGTGCCAGCAGTGAGAGGGCAGGGCGGTTGAACACTGAAGCTTTCTTT. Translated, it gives CASSERAGRLNTEAFF.

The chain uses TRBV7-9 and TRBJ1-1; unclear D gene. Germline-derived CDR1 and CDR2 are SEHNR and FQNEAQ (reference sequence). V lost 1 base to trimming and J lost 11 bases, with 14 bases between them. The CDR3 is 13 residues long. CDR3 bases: TGTGCCAGCAGCTTAGTAGGGTCCCGCTGGGCTTTCTTT. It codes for CASSLVGSRWAFF. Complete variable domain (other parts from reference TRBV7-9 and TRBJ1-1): DTGVSQNPRHKITKRGQNVTFRCDPISEHNRLYWYRQTLGQGPEFLTYFQNEAQLEKSRLLSDRFSAERPKGSFSTLEIQRTEQGDSAMYLCASSLVGSRWAFFGQGTRLTVV.

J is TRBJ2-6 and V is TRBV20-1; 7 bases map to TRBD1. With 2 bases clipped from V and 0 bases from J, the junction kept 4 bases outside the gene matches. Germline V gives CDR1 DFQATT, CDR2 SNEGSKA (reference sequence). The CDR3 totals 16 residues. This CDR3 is CSARRTGRSGANVLTF. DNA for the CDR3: TGCAGTGCTAGAAGGACAGGACGCTCTGGGGCCAACGTCCTGACTTTC.

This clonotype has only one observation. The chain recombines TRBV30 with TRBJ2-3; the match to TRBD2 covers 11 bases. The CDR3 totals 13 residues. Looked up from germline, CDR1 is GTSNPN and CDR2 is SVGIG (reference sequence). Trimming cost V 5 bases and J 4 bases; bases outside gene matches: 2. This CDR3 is CAWLAGGSDTQYF. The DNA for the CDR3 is TGTGCCTGGCTAGCGGGGGGCTCAGATACGCAGTATTTT.

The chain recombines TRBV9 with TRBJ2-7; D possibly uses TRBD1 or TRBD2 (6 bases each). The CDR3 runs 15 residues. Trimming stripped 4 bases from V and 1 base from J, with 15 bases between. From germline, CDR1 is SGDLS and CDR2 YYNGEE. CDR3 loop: CASSPGGGASYEQYF. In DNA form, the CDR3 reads TGTGCCAGCAGCCCAGGAGGGGGAGCATCCTACGAGCAGTACTTC.

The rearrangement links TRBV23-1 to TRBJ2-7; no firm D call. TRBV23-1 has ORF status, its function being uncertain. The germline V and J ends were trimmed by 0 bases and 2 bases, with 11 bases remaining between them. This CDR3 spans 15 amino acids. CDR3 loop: CASSQSVRVPYEQYF. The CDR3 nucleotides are TGCGCCAGCAGTCAATCAGTAAGGGTACCCTACGAGCAGTACTTC.

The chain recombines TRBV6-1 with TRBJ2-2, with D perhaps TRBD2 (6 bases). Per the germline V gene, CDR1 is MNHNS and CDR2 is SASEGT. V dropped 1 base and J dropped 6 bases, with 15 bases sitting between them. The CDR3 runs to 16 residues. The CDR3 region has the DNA TGTGCCAGCAGTGAAGAACGGCTAGCGATGGCCGGGGAGCTGTTTTTT. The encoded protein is CASSEERLAMAGELFF.

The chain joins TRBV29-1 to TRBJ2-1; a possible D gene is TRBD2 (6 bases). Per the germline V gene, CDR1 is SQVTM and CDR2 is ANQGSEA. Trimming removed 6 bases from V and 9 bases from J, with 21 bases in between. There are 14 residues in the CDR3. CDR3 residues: CSVLDSGSISEQFF. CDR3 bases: TGCAGCGTCCTAGATAGCGGTTCAATCAGTGAGCAGTTCTTC.

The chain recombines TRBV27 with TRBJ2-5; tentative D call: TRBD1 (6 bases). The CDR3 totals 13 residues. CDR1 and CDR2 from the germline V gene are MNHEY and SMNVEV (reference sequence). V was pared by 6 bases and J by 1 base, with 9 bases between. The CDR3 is CASRQGGQETQYF. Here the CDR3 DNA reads TGTGCCAGCAGACAAGGGGGCCAAGAGACCCAGTACTTC.

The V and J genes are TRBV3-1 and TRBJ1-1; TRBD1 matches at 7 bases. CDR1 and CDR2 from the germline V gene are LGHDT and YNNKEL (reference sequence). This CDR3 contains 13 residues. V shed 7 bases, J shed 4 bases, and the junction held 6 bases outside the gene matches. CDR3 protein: CASTTGVRTEAFF. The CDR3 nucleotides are TGTGCCAGCACCACAGGGGTTCGCACTGAAGCTTTCTTT.